A single sample gave rise to the 16 T cell receptor beta chains below, sequenced in a study of human T cells and chemical hapten exposure. TCRdb called the 5' RACE reads again in MiXCR, with one record for every CDR3 protein. This table holds around 140,000 distinct CDR3 sequences, around 4% found once. The starting material, unfractionated whole blood, was used for total RNA extraction. Receptors were obtained from a female donor in good health.

This clonotype was recorded at least ten times. V is TRBV20-1 and J is TRBJ2-1; 8 bases map to TRBD2. Germline V gene data show CDR1 as DFQATT and CDR2 as SNEGSKA (reference sequence). J gave up 5 bases and V 0 bases, and 12 bases lay outside the gene matches. This CDR3 contains 17 residues. CDR3 region: CSARDPIQRGPNNEQFF. CDR3 sequence (DNA): TGCAGTGCTAGAGATCCGATCCAGCGGGGGCCGAACAATGAGCAGTTCTTC.

This clonotype was detected ten times or more. The rearrangement joins TRBV6-2 or TRBV6-3 to TRBJ1-5; maybe TRBD1 (5 bases). V lost 2 bases, J lost 7 bases, and 9 bases lay in between. This CDR3 is built from 13 residues. The germline V gene has CDR1 MNHEY and CDR2 SVGEGT. The CDR3 sequence is CASSYGGAQPQHF. The DNA of the CDR3 is TGTGCCAGCAGTTACGGGGGTGCCCAGCCCCAGCATTTT.

CDR3: CASSPGSRGTENTEAFF. CDR3 DNA: TGTGCCAGCTCACCAGGGTCTAGAGGGACGGAGAACACTGAAGCTTTCTTT. The V gene is TRBV18, the J gene TRBJ1-1; weak D call: TRBD1 (5 bases). CDR1 is KGHSH, CDR2 LQKENI, per germline. This CDR3 region has 17 residues. Trimming shortened V by 2 bases and J by 1 base, and 17 bases separated the two germline ends.

This clonotype was detected ten times or more. The V gene is TRBV6-2 or TRBV6-3, the J gene TRBJ2-1, with 8 positions matching TRBD2. After removal of 6 bases from V and 1 base from J, the junction contained 14 bases not matched to a gene. Germline V lookup: CDR1 MNHEY, CDR2 SVGEGT. This CDR3 is built from 18 residues. CDR3 residues: CASSEQLGGARSYNEQFF. CDR3 coding DNA: TGTGCCAGCAGCGAGCAGCTCGGGGGGGCTCGGTCCTACAATGAGCAGTTCTTC.

In regard to this clonotype: A read error may explain this, as a much larger clone is one base away. The chain combines TRBV20-1 with TRBJ2-3, with TRBD1 matching 10 bases. V was clipped by 5 bases and J by 4 bases; unmatched bases: 6. Per germline, CDR1 DFQATT and CDR2 SNEGSKA (reference sequence). The length of the CDR3 is 14 residues. The CDR3 region is CSAAGQGGADTQYF. CDR3 DNA sequence: TGCAGTGCTGCCGGACAGGGGGGCGCAGATACGCAGTATTTT.

This clonotype was recorded at least ten times. The V call is TRBV19, the J call TRBJ1-5, with D maybe TRBD1 (5 bases). The germline V gene has CDR1 LNHDA and CDR2 SQIVND (reference sequence). With 7 bases removed from V and 1 base from J, the gap between germline ends came to 17 bases. This CDR3 region has 16 residues. This CDR3 is CASTPELGQSNQPQHF. As DNA, the CDR3 is TGTGCCAGTACCCCCGAGCTAGGACAAAGCAATCAGCCCCAGCATTTT.

In this sample, this clonotype turned up many times. The chain uses TRBV12-3 or TRBV12-4 and TRBJ1-2; D gene ambiguous. Trimming cost V 2 bases and J 3 bases, with 7 bases left between them. This CDR3 spans 13 amino acids. CDR3 in DNA: TGTGCCAGCAGTTTAAGTCAGGACTATGGCTACACCTTC. It encodes CASSLSQDYGYTF.

This clonotype has at least ten counts. This rearrangement joins TRBV12-3 or TRBV12-4 to TRBJ2-3, with TRBD2 identical over 12 bases. The CDR3 sequence is 15 residues long. V trimming: 7 bases; J trimming: 3 bases; junction bases outside the gene matches: 5. The CDR3 DNA is TGTGCCAGCATTCTAGCGGGGGGGCCGACAGATACGCAGTATTTT. This translates into CASILAGGPTDTQYF.

V gene TRBV5-6 combines with J gene TRBJ1-1; a weak D match, TRBD1 (5 bases). The germline V gene encodes CDR1 SGHDT and CDR2 YYEEEE. V lost 3 bases, J lost 7 bases, and 19 bases lay in between. This CDR3 is built from 15 residues. CDR3 amino acids: CASSSDKGCGGEAFF. Here the CDR3 DNA reads TGTGCCAGCAGCTCAGACAAGGGATGTGGGGGTGAAGCTTTCTTT.

To note about this clonotype: A clone one base away is much larger, so this may be a read error. The gene calls are TRBV7-2 and TRBJ1-6; D uncertain. The germline V gene has CDR1 SGHTA and CDR2 FQGNSA. This CDR3 contains 14 residues. The CDR3 sequence: CASSFRRINAPLHF. CDR3 coding DNA: TGTGCCAGCAGCTTTAGACGGATTAATGCACCCCTCCACTTT.

The table lists this clonotype with many counts. The chain links TRBV29-1 to TRBJ1-1, with D tentatively TRBD1 (6 bases). This CDR3 spans 13 amino acids. CDR1 SQVTM and CDR2 ANQGSEA come from the germline V gene. V gave up 7 bases and J gave up 2 bases, with 14 bases separating them. CDR3 amino acids: CSGTGTPNTEAFF. CDR3 DNA: TGCAGCGGTACCGGGACACCTAACACTGAAGCTTTCTTT.

This clonotype was seen repeatedly, ten times or more. This sequence joins TRBV10-3 and TRBJ1-1; D uncertain. The V and J ends lost 2 bases and 0 bases respectively, with 7 bases between them. The CDR3 contains 14 residues. The V gene's germline CDR1 is ENHRY and CDR2 SYGVKD. The CDR3 reads CAISEGVMNTEAFF. The CDR3, as DNA: TGTGCCATCAGTGAGGGGGTAATGAACACTGAAGCTTTCTTT.

Judged by abundance, this clonotype is medium-sized. The chain has TRBV6-2 or TRBV6-3 and TRBJ1-1; D unresolved. This CDR3 has 15 amino acids. V lost 0 bases and J lost 4, with 12 bases in between. Germline CDR1 is MNHEY and CDR2 is SVGEGT. The DNA of the CDR3 is TGTGCCAGCAGTTACTCCTCTGAGGGAGCCACTGAAGCTTTCTTT. Its translation is CASSYSSEGATEAFF.

Comment on this clonotype: A much larger clone sits a single nucleotide away, making a read error possible. The V call is TRBV6-2 or TRBV6-3, the J call TRBJ2-7; 11 positions match TRBD2. The CDR3 spans 14 residues. Germline V gives CDR1 MNHEY, CDR2 SVGEGT. J gave up 5 bases and V 4 bases, and 4 bases lay outside the gene matches. CDR3 residues: CASSCTSGGNEQYF. The CDR3 bases are TGTGCCAGCAGTTGTACTAGCGGGGGAAACGAGCAGTACTTC.

This clonotype was observed a handful of times. V is TRBV12-3 or TRBV12-4 and J is TRBJ2-5; TRBD2 agrees at 15 bases. Trimming at V came to 9 bases and at J to 0 bases, leaving 5 bases not matched to a gene. CDR3 length: 16 amino acids. In DNA, the CDR3 is TGTGCCAGTAAGGGACTAGCGGGGGGTTACCAAGAGACCCAGTACTTC. Translated, it gives CASKGLAGGYQETQYF.

This clonotype has at least ten counts. This chain uses TRBV10-2 with TRBJ2-5, with D perhaps TRBD1 (6 bases). The germline V and J ends were trimmed by 6 bases and 2 bases, with 10 bases remaining between them. Germline CDR1 reads WSHSY; CDR2 reads SAAADI. There are 13 residues in the CDR3. CDR3 loop: CASRGQIQETQYF. CDR3 coding DNA: TGCGCCAGCAGAGGACAGATACAAGAGACCCAGTACTTC.